This TCR beta chain was sequenced for a study of blood T cell repertoires in COVID-19. Study summary: The United States, Italy and Spain provided the acute and convalescent COVID-19 samples. PBMCs, B-cell-depleted T cells, or T cells were the source of the cDNA or gDNA that made up the material.

How the authors handled the data: Estimation of nucleated cell counts relied on the amplification of reference gene primers. Only in-frame clones appear in the TCRdb table, and some are missing; sequencing was by immunoSEQ multiplex PCR. The V and J calls and clone size are taken from that table; D and trimming were inferred from the DNA. The repertoire holds 60,000 to 75,000 clones, with more than 65% as singletons. The CDR3 is made up of 13 amino acids. Germline V gives CDR1 ENHRY, CDR2 SYGVKD. The V segment lost 7 bases and the J segment 7 bases; nucleotides outside the gene matches: 4. The chain has TRBV10-3 and TRBJ1-6; 7 bases map to TRBD1. The sample consisted of peripheral blood. This TCR derives from a woman in her 70s with acute or convalescent COVID-19. The CDR3 region is CAITTGENSPLHF. In DNA form, the CDR3 reads TGTGCCATCACCACAGGGGAAAATTCACCCCTCCACTTT.